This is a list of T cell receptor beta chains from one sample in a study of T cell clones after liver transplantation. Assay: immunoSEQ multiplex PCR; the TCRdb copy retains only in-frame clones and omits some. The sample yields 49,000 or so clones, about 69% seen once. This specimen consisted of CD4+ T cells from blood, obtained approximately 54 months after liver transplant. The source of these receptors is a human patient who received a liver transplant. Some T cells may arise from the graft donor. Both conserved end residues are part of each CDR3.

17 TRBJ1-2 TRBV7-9 CASSPLYVGRPGDGYTF
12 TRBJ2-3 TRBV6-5 CASCRIRGTQYF
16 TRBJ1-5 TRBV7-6 CASSLSEGQRNQPQHF
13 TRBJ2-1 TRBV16 CASSPGQSNEQFF
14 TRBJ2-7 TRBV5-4 CASSSPTGNYEQYF
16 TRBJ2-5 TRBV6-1 CASSEFAGGAVETQYF
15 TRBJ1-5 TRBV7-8 CASSFDRAPNQPQHF
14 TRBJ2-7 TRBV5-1 CASSVGHNSYEQYF
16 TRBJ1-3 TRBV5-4 CASSYRDLSSGNTIYF
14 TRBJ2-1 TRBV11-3 CASSFSDSYNEQFF
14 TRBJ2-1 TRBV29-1 CSGVGSGTGNEQFF
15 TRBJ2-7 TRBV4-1 CASSLRTDEAYEQYF
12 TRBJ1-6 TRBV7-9 CASSVTASPLHF
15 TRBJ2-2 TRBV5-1 CASSPGDRAPGELFF
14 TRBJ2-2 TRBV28 CASSPGQNTGELFF
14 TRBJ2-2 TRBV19 CASSSQGAIGELFF
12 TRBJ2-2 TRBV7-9 CASSFPAGELFF
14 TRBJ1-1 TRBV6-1 CASSEIGVGTEAFF
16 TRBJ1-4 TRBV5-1 CASSSATGTGEEKLFF
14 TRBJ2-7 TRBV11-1 CASSFGKSPYEQYF
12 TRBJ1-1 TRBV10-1 CASSETREEAFF
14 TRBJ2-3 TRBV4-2 CASSPQRRGGTQYF
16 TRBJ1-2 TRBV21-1 CASSKGDGQGSDGYTF
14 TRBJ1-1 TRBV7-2 CASSLGTANTEAFF
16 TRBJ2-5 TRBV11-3 CASSKGLAEGGETQYF
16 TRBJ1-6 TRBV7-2 CASSLVSYGFNSPLHF
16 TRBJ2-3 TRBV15 CATSREMGMNTDTQYF
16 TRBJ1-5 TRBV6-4 CASSDSAGHSNQPQHF
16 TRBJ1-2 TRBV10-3 CAISESSEGPQRGYTF
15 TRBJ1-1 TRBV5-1 CASSLRGGSGTEAFF
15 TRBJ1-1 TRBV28 CASRAMTGQNTEAFF
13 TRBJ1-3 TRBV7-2 CASSLVIENTIYF
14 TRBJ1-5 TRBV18 CASSPSGGVEPQHF
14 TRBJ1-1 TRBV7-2 CASSSSGVNTEAFF
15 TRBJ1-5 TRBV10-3 CAISESLIPNQPQHF
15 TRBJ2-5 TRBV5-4 CASSFERGLQETQYF
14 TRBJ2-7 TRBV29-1 CSVAFSGGSYEQYF
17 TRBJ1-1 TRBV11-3 CASSLGRARTGNTEAFF
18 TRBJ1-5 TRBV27 CASSPRGAASLIDQPQHF
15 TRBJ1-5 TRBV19 CASQAGGRSNQPQHF
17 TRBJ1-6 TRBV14 CASSQLGQGAMGSPLHF
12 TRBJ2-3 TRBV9 CASSFSTDTQYF
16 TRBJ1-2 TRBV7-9 CASSPPQGQGGNGYTF
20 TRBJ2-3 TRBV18 CASSHQLAQGNSPFTDTQYF
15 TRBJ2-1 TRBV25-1 CASSESGVSYNEQFF
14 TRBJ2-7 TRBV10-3 CAISPPDRAYEQYF
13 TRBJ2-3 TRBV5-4 CASTTPSTDTQYF
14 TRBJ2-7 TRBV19 CASSPRDRVYEQYF
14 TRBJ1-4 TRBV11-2 CASSLGQGTEKLFF